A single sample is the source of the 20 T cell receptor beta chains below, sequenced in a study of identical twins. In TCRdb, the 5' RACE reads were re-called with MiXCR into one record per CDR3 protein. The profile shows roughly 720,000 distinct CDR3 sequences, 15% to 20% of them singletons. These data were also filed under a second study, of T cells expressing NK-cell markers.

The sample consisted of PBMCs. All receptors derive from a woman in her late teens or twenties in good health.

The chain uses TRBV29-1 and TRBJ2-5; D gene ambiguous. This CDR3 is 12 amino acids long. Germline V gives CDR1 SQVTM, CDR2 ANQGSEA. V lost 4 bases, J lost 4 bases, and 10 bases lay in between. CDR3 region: CSVAKGSETQYF. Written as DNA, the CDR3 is TGCAGCGTTGCTAAGGGATCAGAGACCCAGTACTTC.

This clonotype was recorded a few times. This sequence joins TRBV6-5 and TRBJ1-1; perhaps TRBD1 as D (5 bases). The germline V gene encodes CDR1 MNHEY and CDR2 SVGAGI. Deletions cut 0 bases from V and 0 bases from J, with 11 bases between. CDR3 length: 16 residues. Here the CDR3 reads CASSYSWGIMNTEAFF. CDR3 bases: TGTGCCAGCAGTTACTCCTGGGGGATTATGAACACTGAAGCTTTCTTT.

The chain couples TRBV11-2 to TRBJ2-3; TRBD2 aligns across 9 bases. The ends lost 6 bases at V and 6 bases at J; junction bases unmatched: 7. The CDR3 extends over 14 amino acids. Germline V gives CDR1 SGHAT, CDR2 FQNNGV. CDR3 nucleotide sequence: TGTGCCAGCAGGCCCGCGGGGGGGCTCGATACGCAGTATTTT. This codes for CASRPAGGLDTQYF. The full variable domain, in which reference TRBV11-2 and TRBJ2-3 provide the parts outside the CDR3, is EAGVAQSPRYKIIEKRQSVAFWCNPISGHATLYWYQQILGQGPKLLIQFQNNGVVDDSQLPKDRFSAERLKGVDSTLKIQPAKLEDSAVYLCASRPAGGLDTQYFGPGTRLTVL.

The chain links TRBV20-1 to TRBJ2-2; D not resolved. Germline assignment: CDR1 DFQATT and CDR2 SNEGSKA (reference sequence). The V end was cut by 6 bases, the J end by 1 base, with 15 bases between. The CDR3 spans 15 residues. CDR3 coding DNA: TGCAGTGCCAAGGATCCGGCCGGGAACACCGGGGAGCTGTTTTTT. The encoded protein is CSAKDPAGNTGELFF.

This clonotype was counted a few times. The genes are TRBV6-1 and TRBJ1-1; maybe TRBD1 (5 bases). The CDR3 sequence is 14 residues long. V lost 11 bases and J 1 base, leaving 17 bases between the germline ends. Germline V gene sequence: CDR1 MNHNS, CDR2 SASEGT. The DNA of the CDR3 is TGTGCCGACAGCCGACCCCTAGAGAACACTGAAGCTTTCTTT. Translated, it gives CADSRPLENTEAFF.

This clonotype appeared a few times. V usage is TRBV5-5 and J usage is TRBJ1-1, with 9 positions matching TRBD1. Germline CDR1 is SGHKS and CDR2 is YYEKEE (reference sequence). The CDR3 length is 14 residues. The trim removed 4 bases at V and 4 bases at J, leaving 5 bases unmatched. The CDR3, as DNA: TGTGCCAGCAGCCCACAGGGGGCGTTCACTGAAGCTTTCTTT. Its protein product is CASSPQGAFTEAFF.

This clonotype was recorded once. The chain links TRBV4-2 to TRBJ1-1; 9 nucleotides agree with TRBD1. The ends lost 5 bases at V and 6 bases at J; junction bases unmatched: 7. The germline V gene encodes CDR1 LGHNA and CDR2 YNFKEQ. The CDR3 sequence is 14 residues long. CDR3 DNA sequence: TGTGCCAGCAGCGTTACAGGGGGCAGCGCTGAAGCTTTCTTT. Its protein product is CASSVTGGSAEAFF.

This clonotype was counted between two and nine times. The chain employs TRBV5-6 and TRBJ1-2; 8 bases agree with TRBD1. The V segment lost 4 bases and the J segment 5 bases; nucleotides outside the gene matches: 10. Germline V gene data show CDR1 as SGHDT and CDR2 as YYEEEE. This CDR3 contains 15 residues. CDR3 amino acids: CASSRDRTRGYGYTF. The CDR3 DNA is TGTGCCAGCAGCCGGGACAGGACGCGAGGATATGGCTACACCTTC.

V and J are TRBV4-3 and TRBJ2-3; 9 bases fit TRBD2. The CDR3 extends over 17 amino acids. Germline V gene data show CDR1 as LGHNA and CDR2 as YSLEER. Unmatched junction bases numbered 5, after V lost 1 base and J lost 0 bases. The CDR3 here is CASSQGGTSGSTDTQYF. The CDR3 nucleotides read TGCGCCAGCAGCCAAGGGGGTACTAGCGGGAGCACAGATACGCAGTATTTT.

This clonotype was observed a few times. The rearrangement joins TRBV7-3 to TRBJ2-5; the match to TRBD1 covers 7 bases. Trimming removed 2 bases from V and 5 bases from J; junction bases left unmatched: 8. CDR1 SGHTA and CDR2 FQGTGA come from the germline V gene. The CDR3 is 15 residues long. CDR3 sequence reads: CASSLVQGFIETQYF. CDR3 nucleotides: TGTGCCAGCAGCTTAGTACAGGGGTTTATTGAGACCCAGTACTTC.

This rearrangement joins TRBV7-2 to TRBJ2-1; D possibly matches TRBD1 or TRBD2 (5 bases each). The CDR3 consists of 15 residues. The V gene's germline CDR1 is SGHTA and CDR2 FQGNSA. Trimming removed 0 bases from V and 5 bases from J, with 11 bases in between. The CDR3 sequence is CASSLAGTRDNEQFF. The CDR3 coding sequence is TGTGCCAGCAGCTTAGCTGGGACCAGAGACAATGAGCAGTTCTTC.

CDR3 in DNA: TGTGCCAGCAAAACACGACCCTTCACAGATACGCAGTATTTT. Protein: CASKTRPFTDTQYF. The chain has TRBV6-2 or TRBV6-3 and TRBJ2-3; D is ambiguous. This CDR3 is built from 14 residues. The germline CDR1 and CDR2 sequences are MNHEY and SVGEGT. Trimming took 7 bases from V and 2 from J, leaving 13 bases between them.

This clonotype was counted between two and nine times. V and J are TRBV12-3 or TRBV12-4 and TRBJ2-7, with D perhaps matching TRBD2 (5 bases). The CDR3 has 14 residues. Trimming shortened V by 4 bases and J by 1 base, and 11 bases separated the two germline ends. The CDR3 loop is CASSSSRRSYEQYF. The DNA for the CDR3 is TGTGCCAGCAGTTCCAGCAGGAGGTCCTACGAGCAGTACTTC.

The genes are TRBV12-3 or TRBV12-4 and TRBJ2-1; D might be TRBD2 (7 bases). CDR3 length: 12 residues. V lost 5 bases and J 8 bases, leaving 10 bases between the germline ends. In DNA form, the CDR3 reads TGTGCCAGCAGTCCGGGGGGCCATGAGCAGTTCTTC. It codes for CASSPGGHEQFF.

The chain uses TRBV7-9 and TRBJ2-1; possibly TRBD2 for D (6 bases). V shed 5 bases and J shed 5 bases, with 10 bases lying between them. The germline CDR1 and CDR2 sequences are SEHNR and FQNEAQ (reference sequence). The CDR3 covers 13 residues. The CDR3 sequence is CASSGWRDNEQFF. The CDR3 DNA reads TGTGCCAGCAGCGGCTGGAGGGACAATGAGCAGTTCTTC.

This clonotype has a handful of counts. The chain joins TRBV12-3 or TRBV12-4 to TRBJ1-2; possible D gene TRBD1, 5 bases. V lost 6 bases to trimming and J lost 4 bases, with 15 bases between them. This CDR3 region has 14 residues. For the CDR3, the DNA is TGTGCCAGCAGCGAGACCGGGGGGACCTATGGCTACACCTTC. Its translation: CASSETGGTYGYTF.

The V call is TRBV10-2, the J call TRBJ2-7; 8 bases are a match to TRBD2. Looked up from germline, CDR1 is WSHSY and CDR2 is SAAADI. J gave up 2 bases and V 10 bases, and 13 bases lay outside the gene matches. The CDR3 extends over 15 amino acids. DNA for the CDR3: TGCGCCACGGCCCCGGCTACCGGGGGGGCCTACGAGCAGTACTTC. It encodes CATAPATGGAYEQYF.

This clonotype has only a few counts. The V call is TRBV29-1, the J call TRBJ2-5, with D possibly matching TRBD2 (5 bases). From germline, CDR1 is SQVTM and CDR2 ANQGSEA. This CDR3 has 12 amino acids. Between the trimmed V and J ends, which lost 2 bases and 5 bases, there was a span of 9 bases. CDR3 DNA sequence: TGCAGCGTTGAAAGGGCGGGCGAGACCCAGTACTTC. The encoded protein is CSVERAGETQYF.

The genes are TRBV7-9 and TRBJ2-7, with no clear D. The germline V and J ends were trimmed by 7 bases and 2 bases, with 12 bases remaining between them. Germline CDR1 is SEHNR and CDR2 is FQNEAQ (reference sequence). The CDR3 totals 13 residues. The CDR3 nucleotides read TGTGCCAGCAACCATCAGGCCACCTACGAGCAGTACTTC. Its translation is CASNHQATYEQYF.

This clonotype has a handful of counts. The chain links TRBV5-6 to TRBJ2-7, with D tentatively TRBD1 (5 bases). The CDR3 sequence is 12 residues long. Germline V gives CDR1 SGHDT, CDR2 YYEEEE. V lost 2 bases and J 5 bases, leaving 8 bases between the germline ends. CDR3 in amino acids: CASSFGRDEQYF. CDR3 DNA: TGTGCCAGCAGCTTTGGCAGGGACGAGCAGTACTTC.